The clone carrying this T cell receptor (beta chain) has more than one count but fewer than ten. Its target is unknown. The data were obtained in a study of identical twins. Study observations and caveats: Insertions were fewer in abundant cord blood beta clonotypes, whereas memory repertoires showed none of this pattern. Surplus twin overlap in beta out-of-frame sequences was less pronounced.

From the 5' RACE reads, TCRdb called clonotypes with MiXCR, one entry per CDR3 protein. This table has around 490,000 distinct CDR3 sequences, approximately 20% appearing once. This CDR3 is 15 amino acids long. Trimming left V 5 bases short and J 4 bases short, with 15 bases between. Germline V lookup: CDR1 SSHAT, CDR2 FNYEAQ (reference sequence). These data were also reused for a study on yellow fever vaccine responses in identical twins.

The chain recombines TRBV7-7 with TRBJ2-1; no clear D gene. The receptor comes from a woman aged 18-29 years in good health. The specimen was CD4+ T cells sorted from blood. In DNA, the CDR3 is TGTGCCAGCAGCCCTCTCTCTCAGGCGTACAATGAGCAGTTCTTC. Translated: CASSPLSQAYNEQFF.